This record concerns one T cell receptor beta chain sequence. The antigen remains undetermined. Cultured CD4+ T-cell DNA underwent Oncomine TCR Beta short-read sequencing. One entry per CDR3 protein, called by TCRdb with MiXCR from the PCR reads. The sample has roughly 18,000 distinct CDR3 sequences; about two thirds are singletons. This sample is part of a study of vaccination and CD4 T cells after COVID-19. Background on the study: For post-vaccine samples, collection took place a median roughly 72 days after dose two, ranging from 14 to 241.

Treatment described: approximately nine-day PBMC culture with coronavirus spike peptide pools or control peptides (ViraFEST assay). ViraFEST used peptide pools to expand antigen-specific T cells before TCR sequencing. Sequencing was carried out using CD4+ T cells from blood, cultured in vitro. This receptor was identified in a human donor who had recovered from COVID-19.

The CDR3 loop reads CSAGRRQSNQPQHF. The DNA for the CDR3 is TGCAGTGCGGGCCGACGGCAAAGCAATCAGCCCCAGCATTTT. This chain connects TRBV20-1 to TRBJ1-5; D uncertain. This CDR3 contains 14 residues. CDR1 is DFQATT, CDR2 SNEGSKA, per germline (reference sequence). V gave up 6 bases and J gave up 1 base, with 13 bases separating them.